This section outlines one T cell receptor beta chain sequence together with its context. PCR was performed a second time for about 7 to 11 cycles using a sample-barcoded 5' primer and a J-beta primer mix. TCRdb re-called the 5' RACE reads through MiXCR, storing one row per CDR3 protein. The sample lists roughly 680,000 distinct CDR3 sequences, around a fifth seen once, with 3.5% to 4% in the top ten. The data were obtained in a study of blood T cells in healthy people across ages. With 0 bases clipped from V and 3 bases from J, the junction kept 2 bases outside the gene matches. The CDR3 length is 14 residues. The V gene's germline CDR1 is SGDLS and CDR2 YYNGEE.

Sequencing used blood. The receptor was derived from a man between 65 and 85 years old in good health. The V and J genes are TRBV9 and TRBJ2-7; 8 bases agree with TRBD1. CDR3 DNA sequence: TGTGCCAGCAGCGTAGGACAGGGGTACTACGAGCAGTACTTC. Its translation is CASSVGQGYYEQYF.